The TCR beta chain under discussion was sequenced for a study of OX40 agonist ivuxolimab in advanced cancers. For the study at large: Patient treatment consisted of intravenous ivuxolimab administration every 2 weeks at 0.01 to 10 mg/kg.

This table comes from immunoSEQ multiplex PCR, and its TCRdb copy is limited to in-frame clones, with some not included. The data contain about 66,000 clones, roughly 76% of them singletons. This clone appeared a few times. V was clipped by 4 bases and J by 3 bases; unmatched bases: 8. Germline V gene sequence: CDR1 SGHRS, CDR2 YFSETQ. This CDR3 contains 16 residues. This chain uses TRBV5-1 with TRBJ2-1; 9 bases are shared with TRBD2. Specimen: CD4+ or CD8+ T cells sorted from blood, collected in a trial of the OX40 agonist ivuxolimab. The clonotype originates from an adult with an advanced solid tumor such as melanoma, head and neck, liver or kidney cancer. Here the CDR3 DNA reads TGCGCCAGCAGCGCCGATAGCGGGGGATTCTACAATGAGCAGTTCTTC. This translates into CASSADSGGFYNEQFF. Full variable domain (remainder filled in from reference TRBV5-1 and TRBJ2-1): KAGVTQTPRYLIKTRGQQVTLSCSPISGHRSVSWYQQTPGQGLQFLFEYFSETQRNKGNFPGRFSGRQFSNSRSEMNVSTLELGDSALYLCASSADSGGFYNEQFFGPGTRLTVL.